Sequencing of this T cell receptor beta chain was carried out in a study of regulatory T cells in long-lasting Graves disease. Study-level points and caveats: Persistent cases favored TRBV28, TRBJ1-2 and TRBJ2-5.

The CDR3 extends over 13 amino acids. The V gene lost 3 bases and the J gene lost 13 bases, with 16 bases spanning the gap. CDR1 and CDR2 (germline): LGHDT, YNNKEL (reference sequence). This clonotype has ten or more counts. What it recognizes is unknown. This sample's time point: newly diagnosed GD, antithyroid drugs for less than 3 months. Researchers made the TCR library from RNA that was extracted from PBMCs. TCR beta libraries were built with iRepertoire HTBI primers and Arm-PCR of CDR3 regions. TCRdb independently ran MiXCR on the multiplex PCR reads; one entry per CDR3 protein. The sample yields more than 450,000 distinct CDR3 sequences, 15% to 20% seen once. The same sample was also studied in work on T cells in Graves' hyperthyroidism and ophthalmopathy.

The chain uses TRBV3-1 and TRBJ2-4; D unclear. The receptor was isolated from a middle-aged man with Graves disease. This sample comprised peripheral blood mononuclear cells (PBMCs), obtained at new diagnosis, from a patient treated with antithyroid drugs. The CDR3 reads CASSHFPRRIQYF. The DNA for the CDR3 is TGTGCCAGCAGCCACTTCCCGCGACGGATACAGTACTTC.